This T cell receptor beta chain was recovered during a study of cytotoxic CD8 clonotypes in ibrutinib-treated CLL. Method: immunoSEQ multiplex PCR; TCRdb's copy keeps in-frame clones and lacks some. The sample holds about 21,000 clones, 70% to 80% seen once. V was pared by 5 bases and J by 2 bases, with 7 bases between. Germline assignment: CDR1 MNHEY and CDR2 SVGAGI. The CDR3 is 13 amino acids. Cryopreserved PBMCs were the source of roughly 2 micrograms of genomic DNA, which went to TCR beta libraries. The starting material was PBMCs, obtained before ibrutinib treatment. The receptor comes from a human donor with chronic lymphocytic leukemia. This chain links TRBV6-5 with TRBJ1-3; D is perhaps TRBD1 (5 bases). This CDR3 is CASSQGAGNTIYF. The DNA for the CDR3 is TGTGCCAGCAGTCAGGGTGCTGGAAACACCATATATTTT.